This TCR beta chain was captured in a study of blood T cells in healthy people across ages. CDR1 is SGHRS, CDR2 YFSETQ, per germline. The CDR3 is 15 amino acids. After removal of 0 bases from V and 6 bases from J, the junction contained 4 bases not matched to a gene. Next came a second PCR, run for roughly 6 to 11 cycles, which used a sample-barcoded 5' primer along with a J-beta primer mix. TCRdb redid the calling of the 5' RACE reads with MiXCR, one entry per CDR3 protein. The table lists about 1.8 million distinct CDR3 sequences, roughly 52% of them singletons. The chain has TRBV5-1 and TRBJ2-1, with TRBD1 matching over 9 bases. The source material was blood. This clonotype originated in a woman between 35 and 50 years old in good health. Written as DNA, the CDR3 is TGCGCCAGCAGCTTGGCGGGACAGGGAGGCAATGAGCAGTTCTTC. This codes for CASSLAGQGGNEQFF. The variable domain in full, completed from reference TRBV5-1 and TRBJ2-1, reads KAGVTQTPRYLIKTRGQQVTLSCSPISGHRSVSWYQQTPGQGLQFLFEYFSETQRNKGNFPGRFSGRQFSNSRSEMNVSTLELGDSALYLCASSLAGQGGNEQFFGPGTRLTVL.